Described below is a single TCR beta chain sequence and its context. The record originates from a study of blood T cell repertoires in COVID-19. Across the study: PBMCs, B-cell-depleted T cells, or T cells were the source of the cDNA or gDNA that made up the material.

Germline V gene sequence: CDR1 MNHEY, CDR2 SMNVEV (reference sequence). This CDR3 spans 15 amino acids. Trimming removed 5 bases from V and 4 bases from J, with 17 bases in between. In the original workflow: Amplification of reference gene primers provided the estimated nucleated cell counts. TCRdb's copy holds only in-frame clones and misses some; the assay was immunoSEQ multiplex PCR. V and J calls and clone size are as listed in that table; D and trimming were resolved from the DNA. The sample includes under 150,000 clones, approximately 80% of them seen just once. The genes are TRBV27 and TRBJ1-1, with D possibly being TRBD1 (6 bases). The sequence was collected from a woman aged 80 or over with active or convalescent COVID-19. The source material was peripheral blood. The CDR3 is CASSPQGSGRTEAFF. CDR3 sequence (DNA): TGTGCCAGCAGTCCACAGGGAAGCGGTCGCACTGAAGCTTTCTTT.